Below are 32 T cell receptor beta chains sequenced from a single sample in a study of T cells in Graves' hyperthyroidism and ophthalmopathy. It was RNA transcripts that yielded the amplified TCR beta CDR3 regions. During a first-round RT-PCR of the TCR CDR3, the HTBI primer set was used. One entry per CDR3 protein results from TCRdb running MiXCR on the multiplex PCR reads. The data hold around 300,000 distinct CDR3 sequences, with approximately 14% observed a single time. Sequencing was done on a sample of blood. The receptors here all came from a woman in her 30s with Graves' hyperthyroidism.

The V and J genes are TRBV10-3 and TRBJ1-5; D remains ambiguous. The V and J ends lost 8 bases and 7 bases respectively, with 6 bases between them. CDR3 length equals 10 residues. Per germline, CDR1 ENHRY and CDR2 SYGVKD. The CDR3 sequence is CAIGQQPQHF. The DNA of the CDR3 is TGTGCCATCGGGCAGCAGCCCCAGCATTTT.

This clonotype was detected ten times or more. V is TRBV28 and J is TRBJ2-5, with D maybe TRBD1 (6 bases). This CDR3 has 14 residues. The germline V and J ends were trimmed by 6 bases and 3 bases, with 14 bases remaining between them. The germline CDR1 and CDR2 sequences are MDHEN and SYDVKM. CDR3 protein: CASRAAGTKETQYF. The CDR3, as DNA: TGTGCCAGCAGGGCCGCCGGGACAAAAGAGACCCAGTACTTC.

This clonotype was counted a few times. The chain links TRBV7-3 to TRBJ2-1; D not resolved. Trimming removed 1 base from V and 9 bases from J, with 7 bases in between. CDR3 length equals 12 residues. Germline-derived CDR1 and CDR2 are SGHTA and FQGTGA. The DNA of the CDR3 is TGTGCCAGCAGCTTAAAGGGTAGTGAGCAGTTCTTC. Protein sequence: CASSLKGSEQFF.

J is TRBJ2-4 and V is TRBV11-2; D might be TRBD1 (6 bases). The CDR3 consists of 18 residues. Trimming stripped 0 bases from V and 2 bases from J, with 17 bases between. Germline loops: CDR1 SGHAT, CDR2 FQNNGV. Written as DNA, the CDR3 is TGTGCCAGCAGCTTAGAGGTTTATGGGGGCGCTACCAAAAACATTCAGTACTTC. Translating it yields CASSLEVYGGATKNIQYF.

This clonotype was seen only a few times. This sequence joins TRBV6-1 and TRBJ2-7, with TRBD2 matching 7 bases. With 2 bases clipped from V and 1 base from J, the junction kept 5 bases outside the gene matches. Per the germline V gene, CDR1 is MNHNS and CDR2 is SASEGT. CDR3 size: 15 residues. CDR3 DNA sequence: TGTGCCAGCAGTGAACAACTAGCGCGTTCCTACGAGCAGTACTTC. Translated, it gives CASSEQLARSYEQYF.

This clonotype was seen at least ten times. This chain connects TRBV12-3 or TRBV12-4 to TRBJ1-2, with D possibly matching TRBD1 (5 bases). Trimming removed 6 bases at V and 4 bases at J, with 18 bases between. CDR3 length: 15 amino acids. The DNA of the CDR3 is TGTGCCAGCAGAGAACTCGACAGAGGGTCCTATGGCTACACCTTC. As protein: CASRELDRGSYGYTF.

This clonotype occurred a few times. The V and J genes are TRBV4-2 and TRBJ2-7; D is unresolved. From germline, CDR1 is LGHNA and CDR2 YNFKEQ. The CDR3 spans 15 residues. The V gene lost 0 bases and the J gene lost 2 bases, with 11 bases spanning the gap. The CDR3 loop is CASSQDAAETYEQYF. The DNA for the CDR3 is TGTGCCAGCAGCCAAGATGCGGCGGAGACCTACGAGCAGTACTTC.

This clonotype was counted ten times or more. V is TRBV20-1 and J is TRBJ2-1, with 14 bases identical to TRBD2. The V gene's germline CDR1 is DFQATT and CDR2 SNEGSKA (reference sequence). With 2 bases clipped from V and 7 bases from J, the junction kept 4 bases outside the gene matches. CDR3 length: 15 residues. The CDR3 loop is CSARRGTSGSNEQFF. As DNA, the CDR3 is TGCAGTGCTAGACGCGGGACTAGCGGGAGTAATGAGCAGTTCTTC.

This clonotype was observed many times. This chain's CDR3 is CASRQQGRTGELFF. DNA of the CDR3: TGTGCCAGCCGACAACAGGGCCGCACCGGGGAGCTGTTTTTT. The chain couples TRBV2 to TRBJ2-2; a weak D match, TRBD1 (6 bases). The CDR3 covers 14 residues. Germline V gives CDR1 SNHLY, CDR2 FYNNEI. V lost 8 bases and J 4 bases, leaving 14 bases between the germline ends.

This clonotype was seen repeatedly, ten times or more. The DNA for the CDR3 is TGTGCCAGCAGGGGGGACCGGACGCCGGCAGATACGCAGTATTTT. This translates into CASRGDRTPADTQYF. The V call is TRBV2, the J call TRBJ2-3; D may be TRBD1 or TRBD2 (5 bases each). V was clipped by 6 bases and J by 4 bases, with 17 bases between them. This CDR3 spans 15 amino acids. Looked up from germline, CDR1 is SNHLY and CDR2 is FYNNEI. Full variable domain (outside the CDR3, taken from reference TRBV2 and TRBJ2-3): EPEVTQTPSHQVTQMGQEVILRCVPISNHLYFYWYRQILGQKVEFLVSFYNNEISEKSEIFDDQFSVERPDGSNFTLKIRSTKLEDSAMYFCASRGDRTPADTQYFGPGTRLTVL.

This clonotype was counted only a few times. The rearrangement links TRBV27 to TRBJ2-5, with 10 nucleotides matching TRBD1. This CDR3 is built from 15 residues. Germline trimming cut 3 bases from V and 12 bases from J; bases unmatched to any gene: 13. Germline CDR1 MNHEY, CDR2 SMNVEV (reference sequence). CDR3 region: CASSFTRGQGIFKYF. CDR3 DNA sequence: TGTGCCAGCAGTTTTACAAGGGGACAGGGGATTTTTAAGTACTTC.

The CDR3 nucleotides are TGTGCCAGCAGCGGACCCGGGCAACAGTATTTT. Protein sequence: CASSGPGQQYF. The chain recombines TRBV9 with TRBJ2-3; D gene ambiguous. The V end was cut by 3 bases, the J end by 12 bases, with 11 bases between. This CDR3 contains 11 residues. Germline CDR1 and CDR2: SGDLS and YYNGEE. The entire variable domain, with the rest obtained from reference TRBV9 and TRBJ2-3, is as follows: DSGVTQTPKHLITATGQRVTLRCSPRSGDLSVYWYQQSLDQGLQFLIQYYNGEERAKGNILERFSAQQFPDLHSELNLSSLELGDSALYFCASSGPGQQYFGPGTRLTVL.

This clonotype was counted many times. J is TRBJ2-7 and V is TRBV6-5; 8 positions match TRBD1. Germline assignment: CDR1 MNHEY and CDR2 SVGAGI. The CDR3 length is 18 residues. Trimming took 0 bases from V and 1 from J; bases not matched to a gene: 11. The CDR3 nucleotides read TGTGCCAGCAGTTACTCAAGTACCGGGACAGGTCGATCCTACGAGCAGTACTTC. Amino acid sequence: CASSYSSTGTGRSYEQYF.

This clonotype was seen a handful of times. The rearrangement links TRBV28 to TRBJ1-1; weak D call: TRBD1 (6 bases). Germline V gene lookup returns CDR1 MDHEN and CDR2 SYDVKM. Trimming left V 8 bases short and J 4 bases short, with 20 bases between. The CDR3 runs 15 residues. CDR3 in DNA: TGTGCCAGCGGAAAAGACAGGCCCGGGGGCACTGAAGCTTTCTTT. It translates to CASGKDRPGGTEAFF.

A few counts support this clonotype. The chain couples TRBV7-9 to TRBJ1-4; D gene ambiguous. Germline CDR1 SEHNR, CDR2 FQNEAQ (reference sequence). V was cut by 0 bases and J by 4 bases, with 15 bases left in between. The length of the CDR3 is 17 residues. CDR3 residues: CASSLAEGSGSNEKLFF. The CDR3 DNA follows: TGTGCCAGCAGCTTAGCGGAAGGCTCGGGGAGTAATGAAAAACTGTTTTTT.

This clonotype was counted at least ten times. This chain joins TRBV5-1 and TRBJ2-7, with D possibly being TRBD2 (6 bases). Per the germline V gene, CDR1 is SGHRS and CDR2 is YFSETQ. Between the trimmed V and J ends, which lost 6 bases and 2 bases, there was a span of 12 bases. The CDR3 loop spans 13 amino acids. The CDR3 nucleotides read TGCGCCAGCAACCGGGGACTGGCCTACGAGCAGTACTTC. Amino acid sequence: CASNRGLAYEQYF.

This chain joins TRBV19 and TRBJ2-1; 10 nucleotides line up with TRBD1. Losses at the gene ends were 6 bases for V and 4 bases for J; bases not matched to a gene: 6. This CDR3 is built from 15 residues. Germline loops: CDR1 LNHDA, CDR2 SQIVND (reference sequence). The CDR3 sequence is CASSLGQGLYNEQFF. The CDR3 DNA follows: TGTGCCAGTAGCCTGGGACAGGGGCTTTACAATGAGCAGTTCTTC.

This clonotype was seen many times. The chain recombines TRBV27 with TRBJ1-3, with 7 bases that match TRBD1. Germline V gives CDR1 MNHEY, CDR2 SMNVEV (reference sequence). The CDR3 sequence is 13 residues long. The V and J ends lost 8 bases and 2 bases, in that order; junction bases with no gene match: 3. The CDR3 protein is CASGTVPGNTIYF. DNA of the CDR3: TGTGCCAGCGGGACAGTCCCTGGAAACACCATATATTTT.

This clonotype showed up many times. V gene TRBV9 combines with J gene TRBJ1-6; unclear D gene. The CDR3 sequence is 12 residues long. From germline, CDR1 is SGDLS and CDR2 YYNGEE. V dropped 5 bases and J dropped 7 bases, with 7 bases sitting between them. The CDR3 DNA sequence: TGTGCCAGCAGTCGTCGGAATTCACCCCTCCACTTT. It encodes CASSRRNSPLHF.

This clonotype was observed many times. The J gene is TRBJ2-7, the V gene TRBV6-2 or TRBV6-3, with 7 bases lining up with TRBD1. The CDR3 is made up of 15 amino acids. J lost 6 bases, V lost 0 bases, and 8 bases had no gene match. The V gene's germline CDR1 is MNHEY and CDR2 SVGEGT. DNA for the CDR3: TGTGCCAGCAGTTACTCGCCAGGGGGTGAACGCGAGCAGTACTTC. This sequence encodes CASSYSPGGEREQYF.

There are a few counts of this clonotype. In DNA form, the CDR3 reads TGTGCCAGCAGCCCCCTAGCGGGAGCTTGGGAGACCCAGTACTTC. Translated: CASSPLAGAWETQYF. V and J are TRBV3-1 and TRBJ2-5, with 10 bases fitting TRBD2. Germline V lookup: CDR1 LGHDT, CDR2 YNNKEL (reference sequence). The J segment lost 5 bases and the V segment lost 4 bases, leaving 7 bases of the junction unmatched. The CDR3 length is 15 residues.

This chain connects TRBV7-8 to TRBJ2-7, with D unresolved. Germline V gene lookup returns CDR1 SGHVS and CDR2 FQNEAQ. CDR3 length equals 13 residues. Trimming pared 5 bases from V and 2 bases from J, leaving 10 bases between. The CDR3 protein is CASSLEAPYEQYF. Here the CDR3 DNA reads TGTGCCAGCAGCCTCGAGGCACCCTACGAGCAGTACTTC. The variable domain in full, with the rest retrieved from reference TRBV7-8 and TRBJ2-7, is GAGVSQSPRYKVAKRGQDVALRCDPISGHVSLFWYQQALGQGPEFLTYFQNEAQLDKSGLPSDRFFAERPEGSVSTLKIQRTQQEDSAVYLCASSLEAPYEQYFGPGTRLTVT.

This clonotype turned up a few times. CDR3 nucleotides: TGTGCCAGCGGGGGCGCGAACACCGGGGAGCTGTTTTTT. As protein: CASGGANTGELFF. V and J are TRBV27 and TRBJ2-2, with D possibly matching TRBD1 (6 bases). This CDR3 contains 13 residues. V lost 8 bases and J lost 0, with 7 bases in between. CDR1 and CDR2 from the germline V gene are MNHEY and SMNVEV (reference sequence).

This sequence joins TRBV14 and TRBJ1-6, with D unclear. From germline, CDR1 is SGHDN and CDR2 FVKESK. The CDR3 loop spans 12 amino acids. Trimming pared 5 bases from V and 10 bases from J, leaving 9 bases between. The CDR3 bases are TGTGCCAGCAGCGAGACGAGATCACCCCTCCACTTT. Its protein product is CASSETRSPLHF.

This clonotype has a count of ten or more. The chain joins TRBV7-9 to TRBJ2-7; weak D call: TRBD2 (5 bases). Trimming left V 2 bases short and J 1 base short, with 9 bases between. The CDR3 sequence is 14 residues long. The germline V gene has CDR1 SEHNR and CDR2 FQNEAQ (reference sequence). The CDR3 coding sequence is TGTGCCAGCAGCTTAAGCGGAAATTCCTACGAGCAGTACTTC. Amino acids: CASSLSGNSYEQYF.

In this sample, this clonotype turned up a few times. The chain recombines TRBV2 with TRBJ2-2; 11 bases map to TRBD1. Germline assignment: CDR1 SNHLY and CDR2 FYNNEI. CDR3 length: 16 residues. Trimming cost V 6 bases and J 5 bases; bases outside gene matches: 8. The CDR3 protein is CASRSGQGAGTGELFF. The DNA for the CDR3 is TGTGCCAGCAGATCCGGACAGGGGGCGGGAACCGGGGAGCTGTTTTTT.

In its sample, this clonotype was seen many times. This chain joins TRBV6-2 or TRBV6-3 and TRBJ2-4; TRBD1 matches 7 bases. Trimming at V came to 0 bases and at J to 7 bases, leaving 0 bases not matched to a gene. This CDR3 has 13 amino acids. Germline CDR1 is MNHEY and CDR2 is SVGEGT. This CDR3 is CASSYSDRNIQYF. As DNA, the CDR3 is TGTGCCAGCAGTTACTCGGACAGGAACATTCAGTACTTC.

The sample holds many counts of this clonotype. In nucleotides, the CDR3 is TGCAGTGCTGGCACCGGGACTAGCGGCTACACAGATACGCAGTATTTT. Protein: CSAGTGTSGYTDTQYF. The V gene is TRBV20-1, the J gene TRBJ2-3; 11 bases line up with TRBD2. Unmatched junction bases numbered 9, after V lost 5 bases and J lost 2 bases. The CDR3 is 16 amino acids. The germline CDR1 and CDR2 sequences are DFQATT and SNEGSKA (reference sequence).

The chain has TRBV20-1 and TRBJ2-7; 11 nucleotides agree with TRBD1. V lost 4 bases, J lost 4 bases, and 12 bases stayed unmatched. Germline loops: CDR1 DFQATT, CDR2 SNEGSKA (reference sequence). The CDR3 contains 16 residues. The CDR3 bases are TGCAGTGCTATAGGGGGACAGGGGGACAGCTGGTACGAGCAGTACTTC. It encodes CSAIGGQGDSWYEQYF.

This chain connects TRBV28 to TRBJ2-2; no clear D. This CDR3 is 11 amino acids long. Trimming removed 6 bases at V and 7 bases at J, with 6 bases between. Germline V lookup: CDR1 MDHEN, CDR2 SYDVKM. This chain's CDR3 is CASRKIGELFF. CDR3 DNA: TGTGCCAGCAGGAAAATCGGGGAGCTGTTTTTT.

Many counts were recorded for this clonotype. The chain is built from TRBV12-3 or TRBV12-4 and TRBJ2-2; D ambiguous. This CDR3 has 12 residues. The V and J ends lost 2 bases and 7 bases respectively, with 5 bases between them. This chain's CDR3 is CASSLSFGELFF. CDR3 coding DNA: TGTGCCAGCAGTTTAAGTTTCGGGGAGCTGTTTTTT.

This clonotype was counted ten times or more. The CDR3 here is CASNIRGSFSEQFF. CDR3 DNA sequence: TGTGCCAGCAACATTCGGGGTTCGTTCAGTGAGCAGTTCTTC. This chain uses TRBV12-3 or TRBV12-4 with TRBJ2-1; possible D gene TRBD2, 5 bases. The ends were cut back, 7 bases at V and 9 bases at J, with 19 bases in the middle. CDR3 size: 14 residues.